These 30 T cell receptor beta chains share one sample of origin, sequenced in a study of T cell repertoires in cytomegalovirus infection. Each CDR3 protein is one row after TCRdb ran MiXCR on the reads. The sample carries nearly 550,000 distinct CDR3 sequences, 16% recorded once. Sequenced sample: CD8+ T cells from PBMCs. All receptors come from a human donor in good health (CMV status not recorded). Some clones in this sample may be carry-over from other donors' samples.

The sample holds a few counts of this clonotype. This chain links TRBV2 with TRBJ1-2; TRBD1 is a possible D gene (5 bases). The length of the CDR3 is 14 residues. V lost 0 bases, J lost 2 bases, and 7 bases lay in between. Per the germline V gene, CDR1 is SNHLY and CDR2 is FYNNEI. The CDR3 is CASSEATGNYGYTF. The DNA of the CDR3 is TGTGCCAGCAGTGAAGCTACAGGAAACTATGGCTACACCTTC.

This clonotype has only a few counts. The chain has TRBV11-2 and TRBJ1-1; possibly TRBD1 for D (6 bases). Deletions cut 8 bases from V and 3 bases from J, with 16 bases between. The CDR3 is 14 amino acids. Germline loops: CDR1 SGHAT, CDR2 FQNNGV. CDR3 in DNA: TGTGCCAGCCATGTGGGGGGGCTTGACACTGAAGCTTTCTTT. It translates to CASHVGGLDTEAFF.

The sample holds many counts of this clonotype. The chain links TRBV12-3 or TRBV12-4 to TRBJ1-2, with a possible D match to TRBD1 (5 bases). This CDR3 comprises 13 residues. Trimming cost V 0 bases and J 4 bases, with 6 bases left between them. This CDR3 reads CASSLAGAYGYTF. The CDR3 nucleotides are TGTGCCAGCAGTTTAGCAGGGGCCTATGGCTACACCTTC.

This clonotype was detected many times. V usage is TRBV7-9 and J usage is TRBJ2-1; D unresolved. CDR3 size: 14 residues. Trimming took off 7 bases at V and 4 bases at J, with 14 bases between the two ends. Germline V gives CDR1 SEHNR, CDR2 FQNEAQ (reference sequence). CDR3 DNA: TGTGCCAGCACCGCGCCCGTACGGTACAATGAGCAGTTCTTC. Its translation: CASTAPVRYNEQFF.

A word on this clonotype: A read error is possible here, since a much larger clone lies one base away. The chain couples TRBV14 to TRBJ2-1; unclear D gene. Germline-derived CDR1 and CDR2 are SGHDN and FVKESK. The CDR3 extends over 15 amino acids. In DNA, the CDR3 is TGTGCCAACAGCCCGTTCAGGACGTCCTACAATGAGCAGTTCTTC. The encoded protein is CANSPFRTSYNEQFF.

With regard to this clonotype: This may come from a read error, since a much larger clone is one base off. Given the absence of the conserved phenylalanine or tryptophan at the CDR3 end, a read error is likely. The V call is TRBV7-9, the J call TRBJ2-7; no reliable D call. The germline V gene has CDR1 SEHNR and CDR2 FQNEAQ (reference sequence). The CDR3 has 16 amino acids. The V end lost 3 bases, the J end lost 2 bases, and 17 bases lay between the germline ends. CDR3 amino acids: CASSFTPSTAPYEQYL. The CDR3 bases are TGTGCCAGCAGCTTTACCCCCTCGACGGCCCCCTACGAGCAGTACTTA.

The gene calls are TRBV27 and TRBJ2-7, with 9 nucleotides matching TRBD2. The germline V gene has CDR1 MNHEY and CDR2 SMNVEV (reference sequence). This CDR3 has 16 amino acids. V lost 4 bases to trimming and J lost 4 bases; unmatched junction nucleotides: 11. The DNA of the CDR3 is TGTGCCAGCAGTTCCTCCTTTAGCGGGAGACCGTACGAGCAGTACTTC. Amino acid sequence: CASSSSFSGRPYEQYF.

The J gene is TRBJ2-7, the V gene TRBV20-1, with 14 bases that match TRBD2. Trimming at V came to 5 bases and at J to 4 bases, leaving 4 bases not matched to a gene. The germline gives CDR1 DFQATT, CDR2 SNEGSKA (reference sequence). This CDR3 has 14 amino acids. The CDR3, as DNA: TGCAGTGCTGACGGGACTAGCGGGGGTTACGAGCAGTACTTC. Amino acids: CSADGTSGGYEQYF.

Only a few counts were recorded for this clonotype. This chain uses TRBV27 with TRBJ1-6; 8 bases are shared with TRBD1. Per germline, CDR1 MNHEY and CDR2 SMNVEV (reference sequence). This CDR3 is 15 amino acids long. V shed 5 bases, J shed 4 bases, and the junction held 4 bases outside the gene matches. The CDR3 here is CASSPRQGYNSPLHF. The CDR3 nucleotides read TGTGCCAGCAGTCCCCGACAGGGGTATAATTCACCCCTCCACTTT.

Here the CDR3 reads CASSQGGLSQFF. The CDR3, as DNA: TGTGCCAGCAGCCAAGGGGGACTATCGCAGTTCTTC. J is TRBJ2-1 and V is TRBV3-1; the match to TRBD2 covers 7 bases. The germline V gene has CDR1 LGHDT and CDR2 YNNKEL (reference sequence). The CDR3 consists of 12 residues. After removal of 1 base from V and 12 bases from J, the junction contained 3 bases not matched to a gene.

A remark on this clonotype: This sequence may be a read error, since a much larger clone differs from it by one base. The genes are TRBV5-1 and TRBJ2-1; D remains unclear. The J call may be in error: the DNA end matches TRBJ2-7 better. This CDR3 region has 16 residues. Per germline, CDR1 SGHRS and CDR2 YFSETQ. The CDR3: CASSLAAFSSYNEQYF. CDR3 in DNA: TGCGCCAGCAGCTTGGCAGCCTTTAGCTCCTACAATGAGCAGTACTTC.

This clonotype has ten or more counts. The rearrangement links TRBV27 to TRBJ1-5; TRBD1 aligns across 7 bases. This CDR3 has 16 residues. Losses at the gene ends were 5 bases for V and 3 bases for J; bases not matched to a gene: 10. The germline gives CDR1 MNHEY, CDR2 SMNVEV (reference sequence). The CDR3 sequence: CASSPSTGEVNQPQHF. The CDR3 DNA reads as TGTGCCAGCAGTCCAAGTACAGGGGAGGTCAATCAGCCCCAGCATTTT.

The V gene is TRBV11-3, the J gene TRBJ2-1; tentatively, D is TRBD1 or TRBD2 (5 bases each). The V end lost 5 bases, the J end lost 6 bases, and 11 bases lay between the germline ends. The germline V gene encodes CDR1 SGHNT and CDR2 YENEEA. The length of the CDR3 is 13 residues. In DNA, the CDR3 is TGTGCCAGCAGCCAGAGGGGTCGCAATGAGCAGTTCTTC. Encoded protein: CASSQRGRNEQFF.

This clonotype was detected many times. J is TRBJ1-6 and V is TRBV12-3 or TRBV12-4; D uncertain. This CDR3 contains 14 residues. Between the trimmed V and J ends, which lost 2 bases and 6 bases, there was a span of 8 bases. CDR3 residues: CASSLSTPNSPLHF. The DNA for the CDR3 is TGTGCCAGCAGTTTAAGTACCCCTAATTCACCCCTCCACTTT.

The rearrangement links TRBV29-1 to TRBJ2-1; maybe TRBD1 (6 bases). The germline V gene has CDR1 SQVTM and CDR2 ANQGSEA. The CDR3 is made up of 13 amino acids. Trimming stripped 3 bases from V and 6 bases from J, with 12 bases between. Here the CDR3 reads CSVEAGEGNEQFF. Here the CDR3 DNA reads TGCAGCGTTGAGGCAGGGGAAGGCAATGAGCAGTTCTTC.

The rearrangement joins TRBV6-6 to TRBJ2-7; D not certain. The V gene's germline CDR1 is MNHNY and CDR2 SVGAGI (reference sequence). With 8 bases removed from V and 5 bases from J, the gap between germline ends came to 13 bases. The CDR3 has 12 amino acids. CDR3 nucleotides: TGTGCCAGCCGTAACGAAATCGACGAGCAGTACTTC. Amino acids: CASRNEIDEQYF.

This clonotype came up many times. This chain links TRBV6-5 with TRBJ2-7, with unresolved D. This CDR3 has 12 amino acids. Germline V gene lookup returns CDR1 MNHEY and CDR2 SVGAGI. Trimming removed 2 bases at V and 7 bases at J, with 9 bases between. CDR3 amino acids: CASSYPGLEQYF. CDR3 DNA: TGTGCCAGCAGTTACCCGGGTCTAGAGCAGTACTTC.

This clonotype was observed many times. The chain combines TRBV6-5 with TRBJ1-1; D not resolved. The CDR3 sequence is 13 residues long. Trimming shortened V by 2 bases and J by 4 bases, and 8 bases separated the two germline ends. Germline loops: CDR1 MNHEY, CDR2 SVGAGI. The CDR3 DNA sequence: TGTGCCAGCAGTTACCCCGGGGTCACTGAAGCTTTCTTT. Encoded protein: CASSYPGVTEAFF.

The chain carries TRBV12-3 or TRBV12-4 and TRBJ2-1; the match to TRBD2 covers 7 bases. This CDR3 spans 14 amino acids. J was trimmed by 3 bases and V by 10 bases; bases with no gene match: 9. CDR3 bases: TGTGCCACCCTCGTGAGCGGGAACTACAATGAGCAGTTCTTC. Amino acid sequence: CATLVSGNYNEQFF.

V is TRBV6-1 and J is TRBJ2-2; TRBD2 is a possible D gene (5 bases). Germline lookup yields CDR1 MNHNS and CDR2 SASEGT. Trimming removed 0 bases from V and 1 base from J, with 12 bases in between. CDR3 size: 17 residues. CDR3 sequence reads: CASSEARVAVNTGELFF. For the CDR3, the DNA is TGTGCCAGCAGTGAAGCGAGGGTAGCTGTGAACACCGGGGAGCTGTTTTTT.

V usage is TRBV24-1 and J usage is TRBJ2-5; the D gene is possibly TRBD1 (5 bases). The V gene lost 1 base and the J gene lost 5 bases, with 16 bases spanning the gap. The germline gives CDR1 KGHDR, CDR2 SFDVKD. CDR3 size: 16 residues. The CDR3 sequence is CATSDFATGERETQYF. In DNA, the CDR3 is TGTGCCACCAGTGATTTCGCCACAGGAGAACGGGAGACCCAGTACTTC.

V and J are TRBV29-1 and TRBJ1-5, with TRBD1 matching over 7 bases. CDR3 size: 13 residues. Germline V gene lookup returns CDR1 SQVTM and CDR2 ANQGSEA. With V trimmed by 5 bases and J by 4 bases, 5 bases remained unmatched. The CDR3 sequence: CSVFSGGNQPQHF. In DNA form, the CDR3 reads TGCAGCGTTTTTTCAGGGGGGAATCAGCCCCAGCATTTT.

The gene calls are TRBV7-3 and TRBJ2-1; 7 bases agree with TRBD2. CDR1 and CDR2 (germline): SGHTA, FQGTGA. CDR3 length equals 15 residues. J lost 5 bases, V lost 4 bases, and 8 bases had no gene match. CDR3 amino acids: CASSSLREGNNEQFF. CDR3 DNA: TGTGCCAGCAGCTCCTTGAGGGAGGGTAACAATGAGCAGTTCTTC.

CDR3 loop: CAISEAAGGASEQYF. For the CDR3, the DNA is TGTGCCATCAGTGAGGCGGCAGGAGGAGCCTCCGAGCAGTACTTC. This rearrangement joins TRBV10-3 to TRBJ2-7; tentatively, D is TRBD2 (5 bases). The CDR3 spans 15 residues. Trimming stripped 2 bases from V and 6 bases from J, with 17 bases between. Germline assignment: CDR1 ENHRY and CDR2 SYGVKD.

This clonotype was observed at least ten times. The genes are TRBV7-8 and TRBJ2-2; D perhaps matches TRBD1 (5 bases). This CDR3 contains 14 residues. Germline V lookup: CDR1 SGHVS, CDR2 FQNEAQ. V lost 3 bases and J 7 bases, leaving 12 bases between the germline ends. DNA of the CDR3: TGTGCCAGCAGCTTGTATAAGGGGTACGGGGAGCTGTTTTTT. Amino acids: CASSLYKGYGELFF. The full variable domain, in which reference TRBV7-8 and TRBJ2-2 provide the parts outside the CDR3, is GAGVSQSPRYKVAKRGQDVALRCDPISGHVSLFWYQQALGQGPEFLTYFQNEAQLDKSGLPSDRFFAERPEGSVSTLKIQRTQQEDSAVYLCASSLYKGYGELFFGEGSRLTVL.

This clonotype was detected a few times. This rearrangement joins TRBV2 to TRBJ2-3; D perhaps matches TRBD1 (6 bases). Trimming removed 2 bases at V and 2 bases at J, with 14 bases between. Germline CDR1 is SNHLY and CDR2 is FYNNEI. This CDR3 comprises 16 residues. CDR3 in amino acids: CASSEPLQGSTDTQYF. The CDR3 nucleotides read TGTGCCAGCAGTGAACCGTTACAGGGCTCCACAGATACGCAGTATTTT.

Many counts were recorded for this clonotype. The chain employs TRBV7-2 and TRBJ1-2, with D tentatively TRBD1 (5 bases). Germline loops: CDR1 SGHTA, CDR2 FQGNSA. With 1 base removed from V and 4 bases from J, the gap between germline ends came to 10 bases. This CDR3 is 14 amino acids long. The CDR3 DNA follows: TGTGCCAGCAGCTTAGAGGGGAAAGCCTATGGCTACACCTTC. This encodes CASSLEGKAYGYTF.

This clonotype has ten or more counts. J is TRBJ2-3 and V is TRBV7-3; possibly TRBD1 for D (6 bases). Germline values: CDR1 SGHTA, CDR2 FQGTGA. V was shortened by 5 bases and J by 0 bases, with 12 bases between the two germline ends. The CDR3 is 15 amino acids. The CDR3 protein is CASSLGGRSTDTQYF. CDR3 bases: TGTGCCAGCAGCCTAGGGGGTCGGAGCACAGATACGCAGTATTTT.

This clonotype was observed at least ten times. The chain is built from TRBV27 and TRBJ2-7; 15 positions agree with TRBD2. The V gene end was trimmed by 6 bases and the J gene end by 0 bases; junction bases not matched to a gene: 12. The CDR3 extends over 19 amino acids. CDR1 MNHEY and CDR2 SMNVEV come from the germline V gene (reference sequence). The CDR3 loop reads CASRGLGLAGGSTSYEQYF. DNA of the CDR3: TGTGCCAGCAGGGGACTCGGACTAGCGGGAGGGTCCACCTCCTACGAGCAGTACTTC.

There are many counts of this clonotype. This chain links TRBV7-3 with TRBJ2-1; the match to TRBD2 covers 11 bases. Losses at the gene ends were 8 bases for V and 5 bases for J; bases not matched to a gene: 17. Germline values: CDR1 SGHTA, CDR2 FQGTGA. The CDR3 consists of 18 residues. In DNA, the CDR3 is TGTGCCAGCGGGGGACGGGCTAGCGGGGGGATGTTTAACAATGAGCAGTTCTTC. Encoded protein: CASGGRASGGMFNNEQFF.